Listed here are 32 T cell receptor beta chains from one sample, sequenced in a study of shared clonotypes between healthy human individuals (dated by TCRdb to 2020 to 2021). Receptor libraries were prepared by the immunoSEQ multiplex PCR assay. TCRdb re-hosts the immuneACCESS table, in-frame sequences only. Its copies lack some clones; in the studies checked, an unresolved V gene accounts for under half of them, and the cause for the rest is not known. The sample contains millions of clones, approximately 93% of them found a single time. 0.35% to 0.5% of the sample is held by the ten biggest clonotypes. The sample comprised naive CD4+ T cells from PBMCs. The intended sense of this specimen's cell subset or site label: CD45RA+ positively selected. These receptors were obtained from a young man in good health. Some clones in this sample may be carry-over from other donors' samples.

The gene calls are TRBV7-2 and TRBJ2-7; D ambiguous. The CDR3 is made up of 16 amino acids. CDR1 is SGHTA and CDR2 is FQGNSA in the germline V gene. The V gene lost 0 bases and the J gene lost 2 bases, with 14 bases spanning the gap. The CDR3 sequence: CASSLAGLYPPYEQYF. The CDR3 region has the DNA TGTGCCAGCAGCTTAGCGGGCCTCTACCCACCCTACGAGCAGTACTTC.

The chain recombines TRBV5-1 with TRBJ1-4; 11 positions match TRBD1. The CDR3 length is 17 residues. The V and J ends lost 4 bases and 1 base, in that order; junction bases with no gene match: 6. Germline CDR1 SGHRS, CDR2 YFSETQ. For the CDR3, the DNA is TGCGCCAGCAGCCTGCGGACAGGGGGCGGAACTAATGAAAAACTGTTTTTT. Translation: CASSLRTGGGTNEKLFF.

V usage is TRBV28 and J usage is TRBJ2-7; TRBD2 agrees at 10 bases. Trimming cost V 2 bases and J 0 bases; bases outside gene matches: 4. This CDR3 spans 16 amino acids. The germline CDR1 and CDR2 sequences are MDHEN and SYDVKM. CDR3: CASSLTSSGSSYEQYF. As DNA, the CDR3 is TGTGCCAGCAGTTTAACGTCTAGCGGGAGCTCCTACGAGCAGTACTTC.

V and J are TRBV4-1 and TRBJ2-5; TRBD1 matches at 8 bases. This CDR3 has 16 residues. CDR1 is MGHRA and CDR2 is YSYEKL in the germline V gene. J was trimmed by 5 bases and V by 2 bases; bases with no gene match: 10. CDR3 bases: TGCGCCAGCAGCCAACCTCTGCAGGGGGCTTTGGAGACCCAGTACTTC. Translation: CASSQPLQGALETQYF.

This chain joins TRBV7-6 and TRBJ2-3, with 8 bases fitting TRBD2. This CDR3 spans 17 amino acids. Germline V CDR1 and CDR2: SGHVS, FNYEAQ. The V gene end was trimmed by 5 bases and the J gene end by 1 base; junction bases not matched to a gene: 11. Here the CDR3 DNA reads TGTGCCAGCAGCCCCTCGGGGCGGGGGGCGGGCACAGATACGCAGTATTTT. As protein: CASSPSGRGAGTDTQYF.

The V and J genes are TRBV18 and TRBJ1-1; D gene ambiguous. V dropped 4 bases and J dropped 0 bases, with 18 bases sitting between them. Germline assignment: CDR1 KGHSH and CDR2 LQKENI. This CDR3 has 17 amino acids. For the CDR3, the DNA is TGTGCCAGCTCACAAGGGCCAACTCTCGGGCTGAACACTGAAGCTTTCTTT. It specifies CASSQGPTLGLNTEAFF.

CDR3 DNA sequence: TGTGCCAGCAGCTTAGATGGGAAAGAGACCCAGTACTTC. This codes for CASSLDGKETQYF. This sequence joins TRBV11-2 and TRBJ2-5; D is ambiguous. CDR1 is SGHAT, CDR2 FQNNGV, per germline. The V end was cut by 0 bases, the J end by 3 bases, with 5 bases between. The CDR3 contains 13 residues.

The V and J genes are TRBV6-5 and TRBJ2-5; 8 bases are shared with TRBD1. Germline CDR1 is MNHEY and CDR2 is SVGAGI. Trimming removed 5 bases from V and 5 bases from J; junction bases left unmatched: 10. This CDR3 contains 15 residues. The CDR3 reads CASSRGTGASETQYF. As DNA, the CDR3 is TGTGCCAGCAGTAGAGGGACAGGTGCCTCGGAGACCCAGTACTTC.

This clone was picked up one time. The chain recombines TRBV19 with TRBJ1-5, with TRBD1 as a possible D gene (6 bases). Trimming removed 7 bases from V and 5 bases from J, with 21 bases in between. The CDR3 has 16 residues. Germline values: CDR1 LNHDA, CDR2 SQIVND (reference sequence). The CDR3 protein is CASTATRKGVHQPQHF. DNA for the CDR3: TGTGCCAGTACCGCAACACGAAAGGGGGTCCATCAGCCCCAGCATTTT.

This chain joins TRBV5-1 and TRBJ2-2; D is perhaps TRBD1 or TRBD2 (5 bases each). V was cut by 3 bases and J by 4 bases, with 13 bases left in between. Germline CDR1 SGHRS, CDR2 YFSETQ. This CDR3 contains 15 residues. The CDR3 reads CASSWDLLGTGELFF. Written as DNA, the CDR3 is TGCGCCAGCAGCTGGGACCTCCTCGGCACCGGGGAGCTGTTTTTT.

The chain is built from TRBV10-3 and TRBJ2-5; D might be TRBD1 (6 bases). This CDR3 is built from 13 residues. The germline V gene has CDR1 ENHRY and CDR2 SYGVKD. V dropped 4 bases and J dropped 3 bases, with 9 bases sitting between them. DNA of the CDR3: TGTGCCATCAGTGGGGCAGGGGAAGAGACCCAGTACTTC. It is translated as CAISGAGEETQYF.

V gene TRBV27 combines with J gene TRBJ1-3; 7 nucleotides agree with TRBD1. The CDR3 runs 16 residues. The J segment lost 0 bases and the V segment lost 4 bases, leaving 6 bases of the junction unmatched. Germline loops: CDR1 MNHEY, CDR2 SMNVEV (reference sequence). CDR3 nucleotide sequence: TGTGCCAGCAGTTCAAAAGGGGGCCTCTCTGGAAACACCATATATTTT. This sequence encodes CASSSKGGLSGNTIYF.

This chain connects TRBV18 to TRBJ2-3; TRBD1 agrees at 8 bases. Germline CDR1 is KGHSH and CDR2 is LQKENI. The CDR3 covers 16 residues. Trimming cost V 3 bases and J 4 bases; bases outside gene matches: 9. The CDR3 bases are TGTGCCAGCTCACCTCCAAGACAGGGGAGCCCAGATACGCAGTATTTT. Residues: CASSPPRQGSPDTQYF.

The rearrangement joins TRBV18 to TRBJ2-7; a weak D match, TRBD2 (5 bases). CDR3 length: 17 amino acids. Germline V gene data show CDR1 as KGHSH and CDR2 as LQKENI. Trimming took 2 bases from V and 3 from J, leaving 20 bases between them. CDR3 loop: CASSPVMGLDRGYEQYF. The CDR3 DNA reads as TGTGCCAGCTCACCAGTCATGGGCCTCGATCGGGGCTACGAGCAGTACTTC. Full variable domain (rest looked up from reference TRBV18 and TRBJ2-7): NAGVMQNPRHLVRRRGQEARLRCSPMKGHSHVYWYRQLPEEGLKFMVYLQKENIIDESGMPKERFSAEFPKEGPSILRIQQVVRGDSAAYFCASSPVMGLDRGYEQYFGPGTRLTVT.

V usage is TRBV5-4 and J usage is TRBJ2-2, with D possibly being TRBD2 (6 bases). This CDR3 has 16 amino acids. Trimming stripped 4 bases from V and 1 base from J, with 14 bases between. Germline V lookup: CDR1 SGHNT, CDR2 YYREEE (reference sequence). The CDR3 nucleotides are TGTGCCAGCAGCAGGGCGGTGCGGGAGAACACCGGGGAGCTGTTTTTT. It codes for CASSRAVRENTGELFF.

This rearrangement joins TRBV4-3 to TRBJ2-2; 10 bases fit TRBD2. Germline V CDR1 and CDR2: LGHNA, YSLEER. V shed 4 bases, J shed 0 bases, and the junction held 5 bases outside the gene matches. The CDR3 has 17 amino acids. The CDR3 region is CASSRTLAGANTGELFF. CDR3 nucleotide sequence: TGCGCCAGCAGCCGAACCCTAGCGGGGGCGAACACCGGGGAGCTGTTTTTT.

V is TRBV7-9 and J is TRBJ2-3; D might be TRBD2 (5 bases). The germline V gene has CDR1 SEHNR and CDR2 FQNEAQ (reference sequence). The CDR3 spans 12 residues. CDR3 sequence reads: CAAGTVSDTQYF. DNA of the CDR3: TGTGCGGCGGGCACGGTTTCGGATACGCAGTATTTT.

V usage is TRBV28 and J usage is TRBJ2-5; D might be TRBD1 (6 bases). Trimming stripped 6 bases from V and 7 bases from J, with 18 bases between. This CDR3 is built from 14 residues. Germline V gene data show CDR1 as MDHEN and CDR2 as SYDVKM. CDR3 nucleotide sequence: TGTGCCAGCAGGGTCCCGGGACAACAACGGACCCAGTACTTC. Translated, it gives CASRVPGQQRTQYF.

The chain uses TRBV5-4 and TRBJ1-2; D gene uncertain. This CDR3 has 17 residues. V was cut by 4 bases and J by 5 bases, with 24 bases left in between. The germline CDR1 and CDR2 sequences are SGHNT and YYREEE (reference sequence). CDR3 in DNA: TGTGCCAGCAGCCTCGGTAAGAGAGGGCAGTCAGAATATGGCTACACCTTC. Amino acids: CASSLGKRGQSEYGYTF.

The gene calls are TRBV30 and TRBJ2-7, with D hard to call. V gave up 2 bases and J gave up 0 bases, with 8 bases separating them. Germline lookup yields CDR1 GTSNPN and CDR2 SVGIG (reference sequence). This CDR3 is built from 13 residues. CDR3 loop: CAWSLGLSYEQYF. CDR3 nucleotide sequence: TGTGCCTGGAGTCTTGGCCTCTCCTACGAGCAGTACTTC. Using reference TRBV30 and TRBJ2-7 for the parts outside the CDR3, the full variable domain is SQTIHQWPATLVQPVGSPLSLECTVEGTSNPNLYWYRQAAGRGLQLLFYSVGIGQISSEVPQNLSASRPQDRQFILSSKKLLLSDSGFYLCAWSLGLSYEQYFGPGTRLTVT.

The genes are TRBV11-3 and TRBJ1-1; D not resolved. Germline V lookup: CDR1 SGHNT, CDR2 YENEEA. Trimming pared 2 bases from V and 2 bases from J, leaving 12 bases between. This CDR3 has 15 residues. The CDR3 reads CASSLLGGPNTEAFF. The CDR3 bases are TGTGCCAGCAGCTTATTAGGCGGTCCAAACACTGAAGCTTTCTTT.

In the case of this clone: The sample contains more than one DNA sequence encoding this CDR3. This sequence joins TRBV2 and TRBJ1-1, with 10 bases fitting TRBD1. With V trimmed by 5 bases and J by 4 bases, 1 base remained unmatched. Germline CDR1 SNHLY, CDR2 FYNNEI. This CDR3 spans 13 amino acids. CDR3 DNA: TGTGCCAGCAGTAGGGACAGGGGCACTGAAGCTTTCTTT. Translating it yields CASSRDRGTEAFF. Based on the CDR3 plus reference TRBV2 and TRBJ1-1, the full variable domain is EPEVTQTPSHQVTQMGQEVILRCVPISNHLYFYWYRQILGQKVEFLVSFYNNEISEKSEIFDDQFSVERPDGSNFTLKIRSTKLEDSAMYFCASSRDRGTEAFFGQGTRLTVV.

The chain has TRBV6-6 and TRBJ2-7; either TRBD1 or TRBD2 may fit D (6 bases each). Trimming cost V 8 bases and J 0 bases, with 14 bases left between them. The CDR3 runs to 14 residues. Germline V gene data show CDR1 as MNHNY and CDR2 as SVGAGI (reference sequence). The CDR3 DNA is TGTGCCAGCGGGGGGCAGGGGCACTCCTACGAGCAGTACTTC. Its protein is CASGGQGHSYEQYF.

The chain has TRBV4-1 and TRBJ2-1; TRBD2 might be the D (6 bases). The CDR3 has 16 residues. Germline CDR1 reads MGHRA; CDR2 reads YSYEKL. V dropped 0 bases and J dropped 0 bases, with 9 bases sitting between them. CDR3 in DNA: TGCGCCAGCAGCCAAGAACCACTAGCCTCCTACAATGAGCAGTTCTTC. It specifies CASSQEPLASYNEQFF.

The V call is TRBV18, the J call TRBJ2-7; 12 bases map to TRBD2. The CDR3 contains 15 residues. The V and J ends lost 5 bases and 3 bases, in that order; junction bases with no gene match: 5. CDR1 is KGHSH, CDR2 LQKENI, per germline. The CDR3 bases are TGTGCCAGCTCATCCGGGACTAGCGGGCTCTACGAGCAGTACTTC. Translating gives CASSSGTSGLYEQYF.

This sequence joins TRBV2 and TRBJ2-5, with 9 bases aligning to TRBD2. Germline V gene data show CDR1 as SNHLY and CDR2 as FYNNEI. V trimming: 5 bases; J trimming: 4 bases; junction bases outside the gene matches: 8. The CDR3 sequence is 15 residues long. The CDR3 DNA reads as TGTGCCAGCAGTTCCTTCGAACTAGCGGGAGAGACCCAGTACTTC. It is translated as CASSSFELAGETQYF.

The CDR3, as DNA: TGTGCCAGCATCCCACTAAGGGGCCCCCAGAACACTGAAGCTTTCTTT. Translation: CASIPLRGPQNTEAFF. The chain employs TRBV14 and TRBJ1-1; D might be TRBD1 (5 bases). The CDR3 is 16 residues long. CDR1 is SGHDN and CDR2 is FVKESK in the germline V gene. Deletions cut 7 bases from V and 1 base from J, with 19 bases between.

The CDR3, as DNA: TGTGCCAGCAGCTCCTCTGGCTCTGGGGCCAACGTCCTGACTTTC. Its translation: CASSSSGSGANVLTF. This sequence joins TRBV7-2 and TRBJ2-6; D is unresolved. V lost 4 bases and J 0 bases, leaving 7 bases between the germline ends. From germline, CDR1 is SGHTA and CDR2 FQGNSA. The CDR3 has 15 amino acids.

The chain links TRBV5-1 to TRBJ1-2, with 9 bases matching TRBD1. Trimming removed 0 bases from V and 5 bases from J; junction bases left unmatched: 8. Germline V gene lookup returns CDR1 SGHRS and CDR2 YFSETQ. The CDR3 contains 16 residues. The CDR3 sequence: CASSLETGQGWYGYTF. Written as DNA, the CDR3 is TGCGCCAGCAGCTTGGAGACGGGACAGGGTTGGTATGGCTACACCTTC. Full variable domain (outside the CDR3, taken from reference TRBV5-1 and TRBJ1-2): KAGVTQTPRYLIKTRGQQVTLSCSPISGHRSVSWYQQTPGQGLQFLFEYFSETQRNKGNFPGRFSGRQFSNSRSEMNVSTLELGDSALYLCASSLETGQGWYGYTFGSGTRLTVV.

This rearrangement joins TRBV28 to TRBJ1-2, with 7 bases matching TRBD1. Looked up from germline, CDR1 is MDHEN and CDR2 is SYDVKM. The CDR3 consists of 12 residues. V was pared by 7 bases and J by 7 bases, with 6 bases of the junction left unmatched. CDR3 DNA sequence: TGTGCCAGCACCCTCCGGACAGGTGGCTACACCTTC. Protein: CASTLRTGGYTF.

This chain connects TRBV28 to TRBJ1-4, with TRBD1 identical over 8 bases. Per the germline V gene, CDR1 is MDHEN and CDR2 is SYDVKM. V trimming: 6 bases; J trimming: 10 bases; junction bases outside the gene matches: 10. CDR3 length: 14 residues. The CDR3 loop reads CASRLPGGIGKLFF. The DNA of the CDR3 is TGTGCCAGCAGACTTCCAGGGGGCATCGGAAAACTGTTTTTT.

Concerning this clone itself: Germline is not matched at one junction end, which may reflect a read error. CDR3: CASSYDRGWHF. CDR3 coding DNA: TGCGCCAGCAGCTACGACAGGGGGTGGCACTTC. The chain couples TRBV5-1 to TRBJ2-5; 9 bases map to TRBD1. Germline V gives CDR1 SGHRS, CDR2 YFSETQ. The CDR3 loop spans 11 amino acids.